This T cell receptor (beta chain) originates from a study of PD-1 blockade in mismatch repair-deficient tumors. Study background: Enrolled about 2012-2016, patients had progressing, pretreated mismatch repair-deficient cancers of 12 to 13 types.

Study results and limitations: Rapid post-treatment expansion, then contraction, generally preceding radiologic response, marked tumor-resident clones.

Germline V gene sequence: CDR1 MNHNS, CDR2 SASEGT. The CDR3 consists of 14 residues. Trimming stripped 6 bases from V and 0 bases from J, with 8 bases between. Assay used: immunoSEQ multiplex PCR; TCRdb lists only in-frame clones, some missing. Of about 15,000 clones in the sample, about four fifths are singletons; the top ten hold roughly 17%. Mismatch repair deficiency was confirmed in all patients, by PCR or immunohistochemistry. The TCR-sequenced patients were three responders to pembrolizumab. As regards this clone: The target antigen is unknown.

This TCR came from an adult with mismatch repair-deficient cancer. V and J are TRBV6-1 and TRBJ2-2; no firm D call. The sequences come from PBMCs, collected before pembrolizumab treatment. The CDR3 loop is CASRAFTNTGELFF. The DNA for the CDR3 is TGTGCCAGCAGAGCCTTCACGAACACCGGGGAGCTGTTTTTT.